Listed below are T cell receptor beta chains from one sample, sequenced in a study of blood T cell repertoires in COVID-19. This table comes from immunoSEQ multiplex PCR, and its TCRdb copy is limited to in-frame clones, with some not included. The sample lists over 150,000 clones; 75% to 90% were seen once. The sequencing sample was made of peripheral blood. The receptors derive from a woman in her sixties or seventies with acute or convalescent COVID-19. Both conserved end residues are trimmed from each CDR3.

v_gene	CDR3aa
TRBV19	ASSIDPRGEQF
TRBV7-9	ASSSPGQGIGEQY
TRBV5-4	ASSLDGGGSPLH
TRBV10-3	AISDAGLGETQY
TRBV6-2/TRBV6-3	ASSYSTSKQY
TRBV5-1	ASSFSQGNTGELF
TRBV5-8	ASSLGQGGDIQY
TRBV5-1	ASSFGGQGHYGYT
TRBV6-6	ASSDTGGNNQPQH
TRBV10-3	ATRGQGDEQY
TRBV5-1	ASSRFSSGGDEQY
TRBV11-2	ASSPDRGREGKLF
TRBV7-2	ASSYEVRGLFNQPQH
TRBV24-1	ATSDPGQGAYNEQF
TRBV7-3	ASSAGPGGPTDTQY
TRBV7-2	ASSLDNFRNTIY
TRBV6-2/TRBV6-3	ASSTKRDTQY
TRBV6-6	ASRGDGTSYEQY
TRBV7-2	ASSPGGVRAKNIQY
TRBV24-1	ATSDPQLTGGRETQY
TRBV5-8	ASSSWRTSGGQPQF
TRBV27	ASSFSRNTGELF
TRBV12-5	ASGPGEVNTEAF
TRBV20-1	SASHAGGANGELF
TRBV18	ASSPPNSLSSYNSPLH
TRBV6-5	ASRGQPSNQPQH
TRBV7-2	ASSLVGAGQETQY
TRBV3-1/TRBV3-2	ASSTGVSLYEQY
TRBV7-2	ASSLIGGLPSSGNTIY
TRBV2	ASTRSGGAGNEQF
TRBV30	AWSALDRGRY
TRBV4-2	ASSQVLAGTGVNEQF
TRBV4-3	ASSHHLAGEFNEQF
TRBV10-2	ASSEWAGDQPQH
TRBV5-1	ASSTLGPNTEAF
TRBV5-5	ASSLVLSDRGRSGYT
TRBV5-1	ASSAGRTPLY
TRBV21-1	ASSKGGAGLAGGTDTQY
TRBV5-1	ASSPGQGAMNTEAF
TRBV28	ASSPWEGTNTEAF
TRBV6-5	ASSTRQGITDTQY
TRBV3-1/TRBV3-2	ASSRTGGETQY
TRBV6-2/TRBV6-3	ASSYGGASYNEQF
TRBV6-2/TRBV6-3	ASSYTGTSTDTQY
TRBV5-1	ASSSGQNYGYT
TRBV7-2	ASSSGTSGGAKNEQY
TRBV7-6	ASSLDAGGDTQY
TRBV19	ASSRGTGGLETQY
TRBV6-5	ATRLDTSSEKLF
TRBV21-1	ASSNRALNRDRGPYLAGANVLT
TRBV6-2/TRBV6-3	ASSYLDRGYNSPLH
TRBV20-1	SASSPQQKQY